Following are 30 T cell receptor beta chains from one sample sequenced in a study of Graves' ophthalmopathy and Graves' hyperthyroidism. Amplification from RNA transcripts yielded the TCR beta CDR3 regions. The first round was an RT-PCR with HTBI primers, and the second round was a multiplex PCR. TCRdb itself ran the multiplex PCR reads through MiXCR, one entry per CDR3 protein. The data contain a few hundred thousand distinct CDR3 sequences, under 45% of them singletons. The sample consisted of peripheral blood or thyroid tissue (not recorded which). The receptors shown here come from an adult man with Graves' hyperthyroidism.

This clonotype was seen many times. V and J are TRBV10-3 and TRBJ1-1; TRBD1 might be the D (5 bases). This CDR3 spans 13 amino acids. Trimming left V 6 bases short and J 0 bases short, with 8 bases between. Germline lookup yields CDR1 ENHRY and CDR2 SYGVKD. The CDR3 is CAIRGRLNTEAFF. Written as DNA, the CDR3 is TGTGCCATCAGGGGACGGTTGAACACTGAAGCTTTCTTT.

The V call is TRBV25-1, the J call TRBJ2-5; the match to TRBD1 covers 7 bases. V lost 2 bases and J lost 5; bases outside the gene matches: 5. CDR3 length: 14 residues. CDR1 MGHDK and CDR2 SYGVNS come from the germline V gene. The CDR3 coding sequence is TGTGCCAGCAGTGAAGAAGGGGGCGGCGAGACCCAGTACTTC. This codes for CASSEEGGGETQYF.

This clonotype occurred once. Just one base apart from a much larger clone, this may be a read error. The CDR3 spells CASSLTGIYERYF. As DNA, the CDR3 is TGTGCCAGCAGCTTAACAGGGATCTACGAGCGGTACTTC. The genes are TRBV13 and TRBJ2-7; D is possibly TRBD1 (6 bases). The CDR3 runs 13 residues. Germline V gene data show CDR1 as PRHDT and CDR2 as FYEKMQ (reference sequence). Combining the CDR3 with reference TRBV13 and TRBJ2-7 gives the whole variable domain AAGVIQSPRHLIKEKRETATLKCYPIPRHDTVYWYQQGPGQDPQFLISFYEKMQSDKGSIPDRFSAQQFSDYHSELNMSSLELGDSALYFCASSLTGIYERYFGPGTRLTVT.

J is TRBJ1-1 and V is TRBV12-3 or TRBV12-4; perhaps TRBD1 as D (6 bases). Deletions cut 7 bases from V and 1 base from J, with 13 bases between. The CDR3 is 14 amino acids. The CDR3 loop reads CASTRDTRNTEAFF. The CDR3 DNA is TGTGCCAGCACCCGGGACACCCGGAACACTGAAGCTTTCTTT.

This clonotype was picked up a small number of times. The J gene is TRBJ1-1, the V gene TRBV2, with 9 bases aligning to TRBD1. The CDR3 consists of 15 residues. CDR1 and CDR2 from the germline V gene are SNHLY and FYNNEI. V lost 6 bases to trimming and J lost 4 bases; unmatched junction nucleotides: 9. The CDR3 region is CASSGTGSGFTEAFF. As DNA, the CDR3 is TGTGCCAGCAGCGGGACAGGGTCGGGTTTCACTGAAGCTTTCTTT.

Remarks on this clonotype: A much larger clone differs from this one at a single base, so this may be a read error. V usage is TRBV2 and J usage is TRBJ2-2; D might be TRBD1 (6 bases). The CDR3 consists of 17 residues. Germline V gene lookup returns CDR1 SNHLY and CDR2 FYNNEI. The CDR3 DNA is TGTACCAGCAGCCAAAAGACGGGCAGGGGGAACACCGGGGAGCTGTTTTTT. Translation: CTSSQKTGRGNTGELFF.

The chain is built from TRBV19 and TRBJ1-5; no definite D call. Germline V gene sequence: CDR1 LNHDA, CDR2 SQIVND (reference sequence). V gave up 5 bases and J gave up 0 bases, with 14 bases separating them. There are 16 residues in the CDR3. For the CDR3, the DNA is TGTGCCAGTAGTCAGGTCGAGGGTCGTAGCAATCAGCCCCAGCATTTT. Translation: CASSQVEGRSNQPQHF.

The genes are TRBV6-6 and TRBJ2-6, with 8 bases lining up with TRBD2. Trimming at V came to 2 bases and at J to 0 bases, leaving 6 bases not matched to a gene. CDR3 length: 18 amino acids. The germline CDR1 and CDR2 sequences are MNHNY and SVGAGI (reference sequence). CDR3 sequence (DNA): TGTGCCAGCAGTTACGGCCGGAGCGGGAGCTCTGGGGCCAACGTCCTGACTTTC. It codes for CASSYGRSGSSGANVLTF.

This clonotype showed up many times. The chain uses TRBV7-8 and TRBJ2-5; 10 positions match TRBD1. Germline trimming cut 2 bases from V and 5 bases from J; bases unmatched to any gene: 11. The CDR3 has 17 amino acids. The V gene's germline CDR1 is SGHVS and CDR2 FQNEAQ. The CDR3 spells CASSLPIWDRGRETQYF. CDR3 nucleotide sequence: TGTGCCAGCAGCTTACCGATTTGGGACAGGGGTCGGGAGACCCAGTACTTC. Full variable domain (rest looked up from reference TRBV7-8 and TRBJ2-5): GAGVSQSPRYKVAKRGQDVALRCDPISGHVSLFWYQQALGQGPEFLTYFQNEAQLDKSGLPSDRFFAERPEGSVSTLKIQRTQQEDSAVYLCASSLPIWDRGRETQYFGPGTRLLVL.

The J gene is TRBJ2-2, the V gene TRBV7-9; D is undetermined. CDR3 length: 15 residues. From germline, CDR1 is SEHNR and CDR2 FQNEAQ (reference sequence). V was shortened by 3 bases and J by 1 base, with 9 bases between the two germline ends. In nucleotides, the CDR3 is TGTGCCAGCAGCTTTGTTTTGGGGAACACCGGGGAGCTGTTTTTT. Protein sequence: CASSFVLGNTGELFF. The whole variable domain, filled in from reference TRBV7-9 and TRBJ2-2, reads DTGVSQNPRHKITKRGQNVTFRCDPISEHNRLYWYRQTLGQGPEFLTYFQNEAQLEKSRLLSDRFSAERPKGSFSTLEIQRTEQGDSAMYLCASSFVLGNTGELFFGEGSRLTVL.

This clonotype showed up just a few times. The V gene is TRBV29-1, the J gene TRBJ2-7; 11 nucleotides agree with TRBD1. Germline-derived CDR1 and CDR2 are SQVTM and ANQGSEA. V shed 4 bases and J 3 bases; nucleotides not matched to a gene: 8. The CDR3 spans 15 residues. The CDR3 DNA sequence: TGCAGCGTTGGTTTACGGGACAGGGGGGACTACGAGCAGTACTTC. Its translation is CSVGLRDRGDYEQYF.

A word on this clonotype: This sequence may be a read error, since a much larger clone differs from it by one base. DNA of the CDR3: TGTGCCGGCAGTGAAGAAGGGACACCCACAGATACGCAGTATTTT. Translating it yields CAGSEEGTPTDTQYF. V gene TRBV25-1 combines with J gene TRBJ2-3; D possibly corresponds to TRBD1 (6 bases). CDR1 and CDR2 from the germline V gene are MGHDK and SYGVNS. This CDR3 comprises 15 residues.

The chain's CDR3 is CSSYSTGNYGYTF. The DNA of the CDR3 is TGCAGCAGTTACTCCACAGGCAACTATGGCTACACCTTC. The chain combines TRBV29-1 with TRBJ1-2; D is perhaps TRBD1 (5 bases). The CDR3 is 13 amino acids. Germline V gene data show CDR1 as SQVTM and CDR2 as ANQGSEA. V was pared by 8 bases and J by 2 bases, with 15 bases between.

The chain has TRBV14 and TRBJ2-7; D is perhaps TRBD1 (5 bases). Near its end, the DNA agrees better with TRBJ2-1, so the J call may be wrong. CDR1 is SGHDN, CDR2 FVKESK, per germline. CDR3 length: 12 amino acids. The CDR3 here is CASSRLGDEQFF. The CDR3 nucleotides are TGTGCCAGCAGCCGGTTAGGGGATGAGCAGTTCTTC.

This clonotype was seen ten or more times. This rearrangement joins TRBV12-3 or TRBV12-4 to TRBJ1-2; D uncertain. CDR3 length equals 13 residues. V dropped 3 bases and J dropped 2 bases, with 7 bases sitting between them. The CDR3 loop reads CASSLRQNYGYTF. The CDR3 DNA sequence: TGTGCCAGCAGTTTGAGGCAGAACTATGGCTACACCTTC.

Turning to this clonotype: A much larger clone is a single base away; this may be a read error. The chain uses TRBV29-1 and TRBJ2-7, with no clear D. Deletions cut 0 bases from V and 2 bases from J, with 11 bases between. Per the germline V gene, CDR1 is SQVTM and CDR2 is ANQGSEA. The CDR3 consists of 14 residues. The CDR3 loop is CSVEDVSMTYEQYF. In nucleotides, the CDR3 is TGCAGCGTTGAAGATGTTTCGATGACCTACGAGCAGTACTTC.

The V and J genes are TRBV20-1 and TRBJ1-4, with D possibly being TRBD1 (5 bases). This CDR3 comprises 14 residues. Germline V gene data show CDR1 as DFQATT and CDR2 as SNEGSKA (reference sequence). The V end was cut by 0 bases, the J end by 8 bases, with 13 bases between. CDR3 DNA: TGCAGTGCTAGAGATGGGGGTTTGAAGGAAAAACTGTTTTTT. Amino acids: CSARDGGLKEKLFF.

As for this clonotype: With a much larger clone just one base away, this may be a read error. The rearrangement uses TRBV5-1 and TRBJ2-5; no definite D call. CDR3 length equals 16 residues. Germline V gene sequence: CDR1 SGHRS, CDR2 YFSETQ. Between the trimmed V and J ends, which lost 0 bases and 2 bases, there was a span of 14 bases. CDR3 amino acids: CASSLATIYQQETQYF. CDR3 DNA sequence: TGCGCCAGCAGCTTGGCAACGATCTACCAACAAGAGACCCAGTACTTC.

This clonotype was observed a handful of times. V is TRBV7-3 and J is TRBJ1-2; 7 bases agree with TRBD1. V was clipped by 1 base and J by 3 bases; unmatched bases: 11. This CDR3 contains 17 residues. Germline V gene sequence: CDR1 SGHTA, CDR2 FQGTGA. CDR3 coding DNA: TGTGCCAGCAGCTTAAATGGACCACAGGGGTTGGACTATGGCTACACCTTC. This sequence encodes CASSLNGPQGLDYGYTF.

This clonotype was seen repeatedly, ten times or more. CDR3 sequence: CASSTRGQGAAPLHF. Written as DNA, the CDR3 is TGTGCCAGCAGCACCCGGGGACAGGGGGCTGCACCCCTCCACTTT. This sequence joins TRBV9 and TRBJ1-6, with 12 bases identical to TRBD1. The CDR3 runs 15 residues. V trimming: 4 bases; J trimming: 11 bases; junction bases outside the gene matches: 7. The V gene's germline CDR1 is SGDLS and CDR2 YYNGEE.

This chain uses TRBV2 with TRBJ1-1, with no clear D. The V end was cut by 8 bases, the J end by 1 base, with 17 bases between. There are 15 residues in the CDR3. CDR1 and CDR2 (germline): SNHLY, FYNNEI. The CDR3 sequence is CASSPPNLRNTEAFF. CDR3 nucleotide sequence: TGTGCCAGCTCACCACCAAATCTCAGGAACACTGAAGCTTTCTTT.

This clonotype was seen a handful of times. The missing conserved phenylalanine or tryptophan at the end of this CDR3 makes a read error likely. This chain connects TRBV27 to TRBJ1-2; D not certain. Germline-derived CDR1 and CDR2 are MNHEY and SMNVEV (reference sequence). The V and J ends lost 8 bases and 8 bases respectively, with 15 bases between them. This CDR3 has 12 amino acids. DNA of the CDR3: TGTGCCAGCGCCAAGAGCAGTCAGGGCTACACCCTC. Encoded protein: CASAKSSQGYTL.

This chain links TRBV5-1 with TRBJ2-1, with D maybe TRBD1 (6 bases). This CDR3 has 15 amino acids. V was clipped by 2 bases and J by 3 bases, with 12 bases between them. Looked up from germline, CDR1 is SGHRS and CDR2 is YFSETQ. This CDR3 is CASSLQGNSYNEQFF. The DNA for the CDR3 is TGCGCCAGCAGCTTACAGGGAAATAGCTACAATGAGCAGTTCTTC.

The CDR3 reads CASSLRDSAHEQYF. CDR3 DNA: TGTGCCAGCAGCCTCCGGGACAGCGCCCACGAGCAGTACTTC. This chain links TRBV7-8 with TRBJ2-7; the match to TRBD1 covers 7 bases. The CDR3 runs 14 residues. From germline, CDR1 is SGHVS and CDR2 FQNEAQ. The V and J ends lost 5 bases and 5 bases, in that order; junction bases with no gene match: 9.

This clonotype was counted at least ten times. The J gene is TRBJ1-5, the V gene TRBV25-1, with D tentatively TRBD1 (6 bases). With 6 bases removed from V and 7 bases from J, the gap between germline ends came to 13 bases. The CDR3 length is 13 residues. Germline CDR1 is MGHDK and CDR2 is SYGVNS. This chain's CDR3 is CASRGGAGQPQHF. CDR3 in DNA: TGTGCCAGCAGAGGGGGAGCTGGCCAGCCCCAGCATTTT. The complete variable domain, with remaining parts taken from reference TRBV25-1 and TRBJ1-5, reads EADIYQTPRYLVIGTGKKITLECSQTMGHDKMYWYQQDPGMELHLIHYSYGVNSTEKGDLSSESTVSRIRTEHFPLTLESARPSHTSQYLCASRGGAGQPQHFGDGTRLSIL.

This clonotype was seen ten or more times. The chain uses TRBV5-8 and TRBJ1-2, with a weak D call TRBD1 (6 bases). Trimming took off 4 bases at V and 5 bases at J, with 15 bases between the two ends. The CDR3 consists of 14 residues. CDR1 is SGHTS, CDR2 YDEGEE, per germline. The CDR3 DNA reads TGTGCCAGCAGCAGATCGGACAGCGAATATGGCTACACCTTC. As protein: CASSRSDSEYGYTF.

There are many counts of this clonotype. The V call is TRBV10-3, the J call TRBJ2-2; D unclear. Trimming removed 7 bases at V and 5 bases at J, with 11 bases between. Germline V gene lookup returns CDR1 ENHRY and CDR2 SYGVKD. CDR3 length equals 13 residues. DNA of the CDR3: TGTGCCATCAAGGCGACTTCAACCGGGGAGCTGTTTTTT. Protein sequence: CAIKATSTGELFF.

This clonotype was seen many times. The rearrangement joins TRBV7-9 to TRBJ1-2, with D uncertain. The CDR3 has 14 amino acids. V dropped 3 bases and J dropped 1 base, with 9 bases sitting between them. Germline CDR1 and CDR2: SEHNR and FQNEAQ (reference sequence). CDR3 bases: TGTGCCAGCAGCTTTGACGTTGTTAACTATGGCTACACCTTC. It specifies CASSFDVVNYGYTF. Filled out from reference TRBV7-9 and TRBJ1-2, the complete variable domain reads DTGVSQNPRHKITKRGQNVTFRCDPISEHNRLYWYRQTLGQGPEFLTYFQNEAQLEKSRLLSDRFSAERPKGSFSTLEIQRTEQGDSAMYLCASSFDVVNYGYTFGSGTRLTVV.

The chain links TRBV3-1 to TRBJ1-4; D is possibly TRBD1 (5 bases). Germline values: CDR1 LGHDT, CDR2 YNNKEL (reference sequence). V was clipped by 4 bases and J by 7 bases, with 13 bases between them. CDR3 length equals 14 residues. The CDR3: CASSPRVVAEKLFF. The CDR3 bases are TGTGCCAGCAGCCCCAGGGTGGTCGCTGAAAAACTGTTTTTT.

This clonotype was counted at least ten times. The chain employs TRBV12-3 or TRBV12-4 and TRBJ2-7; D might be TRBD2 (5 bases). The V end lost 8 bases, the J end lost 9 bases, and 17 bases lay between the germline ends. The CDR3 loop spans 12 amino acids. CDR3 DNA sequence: TGTGCCAGCGGGGTTTCGAGTCGGGGGCAGTACTTC. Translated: CASGVSSRGQYF.